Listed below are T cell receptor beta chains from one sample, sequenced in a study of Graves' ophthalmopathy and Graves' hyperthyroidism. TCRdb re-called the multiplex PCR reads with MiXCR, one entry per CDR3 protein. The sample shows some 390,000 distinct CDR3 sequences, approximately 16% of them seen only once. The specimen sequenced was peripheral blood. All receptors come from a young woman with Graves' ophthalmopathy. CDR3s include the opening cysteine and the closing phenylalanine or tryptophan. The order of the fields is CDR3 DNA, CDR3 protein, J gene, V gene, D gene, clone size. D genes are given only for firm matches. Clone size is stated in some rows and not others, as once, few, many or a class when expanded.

CDR3nt: TGTGCCAGCTCGTATCAAGGGAAAGGATCCTATAATTCACCCCTCCACTTT
CDR3aa: CASSYQGKGSYNSPLHF
j_gene: TRBJ1-6
v_gene: TRBV6-1
d_gene: .
abundance: many

CDR3nt: TGTGCCAGCAGCTCCCTGACAGGCCAGGCCACGTATGGCTACACCTTC
CDR3aa: CASSSLTGQATYGYTF
j_gene: TRBJ1-2
v_gene: TRBV27
d_gene: .
abundance: once

CDR3nt: TGCGCCAGCAGCCCCAACCCCCGGGACAGTTCGAACACTGAAGCTTTCTTT
CDR3aa: CASSPNPRDSSNTEAFF
j_gene: TRBJ1-1
v_gene: TRBV4-1
d_gene: TRBD1
abundance: many

CDR3nt: TGTGCCAGCAGCCAAGCCCTTCTAGACAGGGGGCTGACTGAAGCTTTCTTT
CDR3aa: CASSQALLDRGLTEAFF
j_gene: TRBJ1-1
v_gene: TRBV14
d_gene: TRBD1
abundance: many

CDR3nt: TGTGCCTGGAGTGAGGGGACAATAGGCATTCAGTACTTC
CDR3aa: CAWSEGTIGIQYF
j_gene: TRBJ2-4
v_gene: TRBV30
d_gene: .
abundance: many

CDR3nt: TGTGCCAGCAGTTTCTCTTCGCGGCTAGCGGGAGTAGATTACGAGCAGTACTTC
CDR3aa: CASSFSSRLAGVDYEQYF
j_gene: TRBJ2-7
v_gene: TRBV12-3/TRBV12-4
d_gene: TRBD2
abundance: .

CDR3nt: TGTGCCAGCAGCTCTTGGGGGCCAGACGAGCAGTACTTC
CDR3aa: CASSSWGPDEQYF
j_gene: TRBJ2-7
v_gene: TRBV11-2
d_gene: .
abundance: many

CDR3nt: TGTGCCAGCAGCACACGGGGGTCGGGTCAGCCCCAGCATTTT
CDR3aa: CASSTRGSGQPQHF
j_gene: TRBJ1-5
v_gene: TRBV12-3/TRBV12-4
d_gene: .
abundance: many

CDR3nt: TGTGCCAGCAGTCCCCCTGGGACAGGGGGAAACACCATATATTTT
CDR3aa: CASSPPGTGGNTIYF
j_gene: TRBJ1-3
v_gene: TRBV12-3/TRBV12-4
d_gene: TRBD1
abundance: .

CDR3nt: TGTGCCAGCAGTTTAGGGGAATCTTACGAGCAGTACTTC
CDR3aa: CASSLGESYEQYF
j_gene: TRBJ2-7
v_gene: TRBV12-3/TRBV12-4
d_gene: .
abundance: many

CDR3nt: TGCGCCAGTTCCTATTCGACAGGGCCGAATTCACCCCTCCACTTT
CDR3aa: CASSYSTGPNSPLHF
j_gene: TRBJ1-6
v_gene: TRBV5-1
d_gene: TRBD1
abundance: many

CDR3nt: TGTGCCAGCAGTTTCACAGGGGCCAACGTCCTGACTTTC
CDR3aa: CASSFTGANVLTF
j_gene: TRBJ2-6
v_gene: TRBV12-3/TRBV12-4
d_gene: .
abundance: many

CDR3nt: TGTGCCAGCAGTTACTCTGAGACTGAAGCTTTCTTT
CDR3aa: CASSYSETEAFF
j_gene: TRBJ1-1
v_gene: TRBV6-5
d_gene: .
abundance: .

CDR3nt: TGTGCCAGCAGCTTAGCGGAAAGCACCCAAGCCTTC
CDR3aa: CASSLAESTQAF
j_gene: TRBJ1-2
v_gene: TRBV7-2
d_gene: .
abundance: many

CDR3nt: TGTGCCAGCTCACCACCCTTCCGTCTCGGGAATTCACCCCTCCACTTT
CDR3aa: CASSPPFRLGNSPLHF
j_gene: TRBJ1-6
v_gene: TRBV18
d_gene: .
abundance: many

CDR3nt: TGTGCCAGCGGAACCGACAGGGCCAGCAATCAGCCCCAGCATTTT
CDR3aa: CASGTDRASNQPQHF
j_gene: TRBJ1-5
v_gene: TRBV6-2/TRBV6-3
d_gene: TRBD1
abundance: .

CDR3nt: TGTGCCAGCAGCAATCCCCCAGGGTTCGCCACTGAAGCTTTCTTT
CDR3aa: CASSNPPGFATEAFF
j_gene: TRBJ1-1
v_gene: TRBV5-5
d_gene: .
abundance: many

CDR3nt: TGCAGTGCTACAGGACAGCTCACTAACTATGGCTACACCTTC
CDR3aa: CSATGQLTNYGYTF
j_gene: TRBJ1-2
v_gene: TRBV20-1
d_gene: .
abundance: many

CDR3nt: TGTGCCAGCAGTTTTGAGGACAGGGGGCGGGTAGATGGGGCCAACGTCCTGACTTTC
CDR3aa: CASSFEDRGRVDGANVLTF
j_gene: TRBJ2-6
v_gene: TRBV28
d_gene: TRBD1
abundance: many

CDR3nt: TGTGCCAGCAGTTCCCCCTCCCATCGTGACGAGCAGTACTTC
CDR3aa: CASSSPSHRDEQYF
j_gene: TRBJ2-7
v_gene: TRBV6-5
d_gene: .
abundance: many

CDR3nt: TGTGCCAGCACCGGAAGGACCAGCTCCTATAATTCACCCCTCCACTTT
CDR3aa: CASTGRTSSYNSPLHF
j_gene: TRBJ1-6
v_gene: TRBV6-1
d_gene: .
abundance: many

CDR3nt: TGTGCCAGCAGTAAAGGGACCGTCTCTGGAAACACCATATATTTT
CDR3aa: CASSKGTVSGNTIYF
j_gene: TRBJ1-3
v_gene: TRBV28
d_gene: .
abundance: many

CDR3nt: TGTGCCAGCAGTTCCCCCGGGGGGGGCGCGGGGTACGAGCAGTACTTC
CDR3aa: CASSSPGGGAGYEQYF
j_gene: TRBJ2-7
v_gene: TRBV12-3/TRBV12-4
d_gene: TRBD2
abundance: .

CDR3nt: TGTGCCAGTAGTCTCCAGGCGGGCTACACCTTC
CDR3aa: CASSLQAGYTF
j_gene: TRBJ1-2
v_gene: TRBV19
d_gene: .
abundance: many

CDR3nt: TGTGCCAGCTCACCCGAGATGGGCGAGACCCAGTACTTC
CDR3aa: CASSPEMGETQYF
j_gene: TRBJ2-5
v_gene: TRBV18
d_gene: .
abundance: many

CDR3nt: TGTGCCAGCAGAATCGCAGGGAGAAGCAATCAGCCCCAGCATTTT
CDR3aa: CASRIAGRSNQPQHF
j_gene: TRBJ1-5
v_gene: TRBV6-2/TRBV6-3
d_gene: .
abundance: many

CDR3nt: TGCAGTGCCCCTGACGACCCCTACGAGCAGTACTTC
CDR3aa: CSAPDDPYEQYF
j_gene: TRBJ2-7
v_gene: TRBV20-1
d_gene: .
abundance: many

CDR3nt: TGTGCCAGTACCGTGGGAGACTTCCCACTCACAGATACGCAGTATTTT
CDR3aa: CASTVGDFPLTDTQYF
j_gene: TRBJ2-3
v_gene: TRBV19
d_gene: .
abundance: many

CDR3nt: TGTGCCAGCAGCTTTACCGGGACAGGGAATCGCGAGCAGTACTTC
CDR3aa: CASSFTGTGNREQYF
j_gene: TRBJ2-7
v_gene: TRBV7-9
d_gene: TRBD1
abundance: many

CDR3nt: TGTGCCAGCACCCGCCCGACCCTTTCTTCCATAGGTGAGCAGTACTTC
CDR3aa: CASTRPTLSSIGEQYF
j_gene: TRBJ2-7
v_gene: TRBV6-2/TRBV6-3
d_gene: .
abundance: .

CDR3nt: TGTGCCAGCGGCTCAGGGGGAGGCTACACCTTC
CDR3aa: CASGSGGGYTF
j_gene: TRBJ1-2
v_gene: TRBV7-3
d_gene: TRBD1
abundance: many

CDR3nt: TGTGCCAGCAGCTCATTCCTGTCCGGGGAGCTGTTTTTT
CDR3aa: CASSSFLSGELFF
j_gene: TRBJ2-2
v_gene: TRBV5-4
d_gene: .
abundance: .

CDR3nt: TGTGCCAGCAGCGTGGGGGCAGGGCAAACTGAAGCTTTCTTT
CDR3aa: CASSVGAGQTEAFF
j_gene: TRBJ1-1
v_gene: TRBV9
d_gene: .
abundance: many

CDR3nt: TGTGCCAGCAGCCCCGGAGGAAGCTACACCGGGGAGCTGTTTTTT
CDR3aa: CASSPGGSYTGELFF
j_gene: TRBJ2-2
v_gene: TRBV9
d_gene: .
abundance: many

CDR3nt: TGCGCCAGCAGCCAGGAAGAACAGGGATATACTGAAGCTTTCTTT
CDR3aa: CASSQEEQGYTEAFF
j_gene: TRBJ1-1
v_gene: TRBV4-1
d_gene: .
abundance: many

CDR3nt: TGTGCCAGCAGTTTATTACGGGGTCTCGAGACCCAGTACTTC
CDR3aa: CASSLLRGLETQYF
j_gene: TRBJ2-5
v_gene: TRBV28
d_gene: .
abundance: many

CDR3nt: TGTGCCAGCAGTCCATGGGGGGCATTCAGCAATCAGCCCCAGCATTTT
CDR3aa: CASSPWGAFSNQPQHF
j_gene: TRBJ1-5
v_gene: TRBV27
d_gene: .
abundance: many

CDR3nt: TGTGCCAGCATCTTCGCCACCGACAGGGGAGAATGGGGCTACACCTTC
CDR3aa: CASIFATDRGEWGYTF
j_gene: TRBJ1-2
v_gene: TRBV12-3/TRBV12-4
d_gene: TRBD1
abundance: many

CDR3nt: TGTGCCAGCACTGGACATGGGTACGGGCCCTACGAGCAGTACTTC
CDR3aa: CASTGHGYGPYEQYF
j_gene: TRBJ2-7
v_gene: TRBV25-1
d_gene: .
abundance: few

CDR3nt: TGTGCCAGCAGTGAAGTATGGGGGGCGGGTCAGCCCCAGCATTTT
CDR3aa: CASSEVWGAGQPQHF
j_gene: TRBJ1-5
v_gene: TRBV6-1
d_gene: .
abundance: many

CDR3nt: TGTGCCACCAAAGGGACAGGGAAATGGAACACTGAAGCTTTCTTT
CDR3aa: CATKGTGKWNTEAFF
j_gene: TRBJ1-1
v_gene: TRBV10-3
d_gene: TRBD1
abundance: .

CDR3nt: TGTGCCAGCAGTTTTTTCGACGAGCAGTACTTC
CDR3aa: CASSFFDEQYF
j_gene: TRBJ2-7
v_gene: TRBV12-3/TRBV12-4
d_gene: .
abundance: many

CDR3nt: TGTGCCACCGTACATAGCGGGGAGCTGTTTTTT
CDR3aa: CATVHSGELFF
j_gene: TRBJ2-2
v_gene: TRBV6-1
d_gene: .
abundance: .

CDR3nt: TGTGCCAGCAGCTTAGCCCTCGGTACCGGGGAGCTGTTTTTT
CDR3aa: CASSLALGTGELFF
j_gene: TRBJ2-2
v_gene: TRBV7-2
d_gene: .
abundance: few

CDR3nt: TGTGCCACCAGTGATTTGGGGATTATGGGGGAGACCCAGTACTTC
CDR3aa: CATSDLGIMGETQYF
j_gene: TRBJ2-5
v_gene: TRBV24-1
d_gene: .
abundance: many

CDR3nt: TGTGCCAGCAGTTTGGCAGGGCCGAACTCACCCCTCCACTTT
CDR3aa: CASSLAGPNSPLHF
j_gene: TRBJ1-6
v_gene: TRBV28
d_gene: .
abundance: many

CDR3nt: TGTGCCAGCACCCTCCCGGGGGTTCGTAATGAAGCTTTCTTT
CDR3aa: CASTLPGVRNEAFF
j_gene: TRBJ1-1
v_gene: TRBV12-3/TRBV12-4
d_gene: .
abundance: many

CDR3nt: TGTGCCAGCAGCACGGGCCGCTACGAGCAGTACTTC
CDR3aa: CASSTGRYEQYF
j_gene: TRBJ2-7
v_gene: TRBV12-3/TRBV12-4
d_gene: .
abundance: many

CDR3nt: TGTGCCAGCAGTTCAATTCGTGACGATCTGGGGGAGACCCAGTACTTC
CDR3aa: CASSSIRDDLGETQYF
j_gene: TRBJ2-5
v_gene: TRBV28
d_gene: .
abundance: .

CDR3nt: TGTGCCTGGAGTGTTACAGGGCTTTCTGAAGCTTTCTTT
CDR3aa: CAWSVTGLSEAFF
j_gene: TRBJ1-1
v_gene: TRBV30
d_gene: .
abundance: many

CDR3nt: TGCAGTGCTGAGCGACAGGGTTTGGGCAATCAGCCCCAGCATTTT
CDR3aa: CSAERQGLGNQPQHF
j_gene: TRBJ1-5
v_gene: TRBV20-1
d_gene: TRBD1
abundance: many

CDR3nt: TGTGCCAGCAGCTTAGGGCCAGGGGGGCAGCCCCAGCATTTT
CDR3aa: CASSLGPGGQPQHF
j_gene: TRBJ1-5
v_gene: TRBV7-2
d_gene: TRBD1
abundance: many

CDR3nt: TGTGCCAGCACCCTGACCGGCGGCTCTGGGGCCAACGTCCTGACTTTC
CDR3aa: CASTLTGGSGANVLTF
j_gene: TRBJ2-6
v_gene: TRBV11-2
d_gene: .
abundance: many